The present T cell receptor (beta chain) was sequenced within a study of blood T cell repertoires in COVID-19. Whole-study context: The cDNA or gDNA used as material had been derived from T cells, B-cell-depleted T cells, or PBMCs.

Original processing methods: Researchers report that nucleated cell counts were estimated from reference gene primer amplification. The table came from immunoSEQ multiplex PCR; TCRdb's copy has only in-frame clones and leaves some out. V and J calls and clone size are given by that table; D and trimming were obtained from the DNA. The data hold around 380,000 clones, with approximately 77% observed a single time. Germline assignment: CDR1 MNHNY and CDR2 SVGAGI (reference sequence). With V trimmed by 6 bases and J by 3 bases, 7 bases remained unmatched. There are 14 residues in the CDR3. The sample comprised peripheral blood. V and J are TRBV6-6 and TRBJ1-2; TRBD1 agrees at 7 bases. The TCR comes from a human donor with acute or convalescent COVID-19. The donor label of this sample is uncertain. CDR3 DNA sequence: TGTGCCAGCAGGGTTTTAACAGGGGACTATGGCTACACCTTC. It specifies CASRVLTGDYGYTF.